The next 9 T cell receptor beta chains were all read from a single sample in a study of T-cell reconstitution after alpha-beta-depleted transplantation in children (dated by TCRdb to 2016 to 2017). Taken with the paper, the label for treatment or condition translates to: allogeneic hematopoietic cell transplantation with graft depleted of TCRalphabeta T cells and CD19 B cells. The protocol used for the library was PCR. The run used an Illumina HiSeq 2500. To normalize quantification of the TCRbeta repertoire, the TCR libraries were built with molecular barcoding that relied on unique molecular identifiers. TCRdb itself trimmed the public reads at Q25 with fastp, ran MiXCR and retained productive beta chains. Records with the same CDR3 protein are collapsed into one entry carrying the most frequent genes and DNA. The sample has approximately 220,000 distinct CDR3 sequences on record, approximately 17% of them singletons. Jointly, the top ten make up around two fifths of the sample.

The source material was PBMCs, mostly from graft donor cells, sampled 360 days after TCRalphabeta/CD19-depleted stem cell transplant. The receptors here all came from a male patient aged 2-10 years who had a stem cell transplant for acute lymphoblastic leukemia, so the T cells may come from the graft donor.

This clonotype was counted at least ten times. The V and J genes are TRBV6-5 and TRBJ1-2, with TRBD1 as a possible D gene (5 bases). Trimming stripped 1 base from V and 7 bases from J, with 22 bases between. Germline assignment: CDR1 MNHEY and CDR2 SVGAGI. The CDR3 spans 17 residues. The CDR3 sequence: CASSYYGTPLRASGYTF. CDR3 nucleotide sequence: TGTGCCAGCAGTTACTATGGGACTCCTCTTCGAGCTTCTGGCTACACCTTC.

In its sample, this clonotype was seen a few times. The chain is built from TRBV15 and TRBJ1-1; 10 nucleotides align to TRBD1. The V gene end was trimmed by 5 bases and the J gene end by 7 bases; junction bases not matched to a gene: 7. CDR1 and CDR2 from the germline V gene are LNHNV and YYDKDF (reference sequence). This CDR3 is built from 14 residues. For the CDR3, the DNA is TGTGCCACCAGCCCGAGGGGACAGGGGTTTGAAGCTTTCTTT. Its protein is CATSPRGQGFEAFF. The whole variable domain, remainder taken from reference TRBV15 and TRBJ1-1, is DAMVIQNPRYQVTQFGKPVTLSCSQTLNHNVMYWYQQKSSQAPKLLFHYYDKDFNNEADTPDNFQSRRPNTSFCFLDIRSPGLGDTAMYLCATSPRGQGFEAFFGQGTRLTVV.

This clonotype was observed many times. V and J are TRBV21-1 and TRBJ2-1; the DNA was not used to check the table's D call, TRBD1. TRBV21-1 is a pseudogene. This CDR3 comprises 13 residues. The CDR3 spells CASSSWKQGEQFF. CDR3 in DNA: TGTGCCAGCAGCTCTTGGAAACAGGGGGAGCAGTTCTTC.

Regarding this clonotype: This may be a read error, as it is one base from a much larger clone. The CDR3 region has the DNA TGTGCCAGCAGCCATGAAACGCGGACTGAAGCTTTCTTT. Encoded protein: CASSHETRTEAFF. V gene TRBV4-2 combines with J gene TRBJ1-1, with D hard to call. The CDR3 consists of 13 residues. The ends were cut back, 3 bases at V and 5 bases at J, with 10 bases in the middle. Germline lookup yields CDR1 LGHNA and CDR2 YNFKEQ.

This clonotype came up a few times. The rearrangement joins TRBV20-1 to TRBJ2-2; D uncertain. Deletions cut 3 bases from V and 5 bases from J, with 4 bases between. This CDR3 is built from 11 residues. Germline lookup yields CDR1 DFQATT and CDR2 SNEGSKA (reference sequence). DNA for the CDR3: TGCAGTGCTAGTAGGACCGGGGAGCTGTTTTTT. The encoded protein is CSASRTGELFF.

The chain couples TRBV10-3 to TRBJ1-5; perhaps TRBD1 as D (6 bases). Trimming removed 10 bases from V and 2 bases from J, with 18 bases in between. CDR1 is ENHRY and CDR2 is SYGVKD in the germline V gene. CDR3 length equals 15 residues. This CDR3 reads CASLLREGGNQPQHF. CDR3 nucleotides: TGTGCCAGTCTCCTACGGGAGGGGGGCAATCAGCCCCAGCATTTT.

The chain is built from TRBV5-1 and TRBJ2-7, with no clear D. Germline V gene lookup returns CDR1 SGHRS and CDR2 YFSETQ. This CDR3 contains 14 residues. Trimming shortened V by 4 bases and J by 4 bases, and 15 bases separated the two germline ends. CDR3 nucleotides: TGCGCCAGCAGCATGTCCTATCCTTCTTACGAGCAGTACTTC. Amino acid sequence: CASSMSYPSYEQYF.

The DNA for the CDR3 is TGTGCTAGTGGTTTGGCCTGGAACACCGGGGAGCTGTTTTTT. It encodes CASGLAWNTGELFF. V usage is TRBV12-5 and J usage is TRBJ2-2; D ambiguous. Trimming removed 1 base from V and 1 base from J, with 4 bases in between. Germline lookup yields CDR1 LGHNT and CDR2 FRNRAP. The length of the CDR3 is 14 residues.

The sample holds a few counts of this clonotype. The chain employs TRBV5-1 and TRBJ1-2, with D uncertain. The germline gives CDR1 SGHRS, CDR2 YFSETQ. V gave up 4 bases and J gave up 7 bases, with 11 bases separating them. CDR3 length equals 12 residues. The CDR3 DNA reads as TGCGCCAGCAGCCCCAGCCCGGGTGGCTACACCTTC. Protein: CASSPSPGGYTF.